This T cell receptor (beta chain) was identified in a study of blood T cell repertoires in COVID-19. At the level of the study: The United States, Italy and Spain provided the acute and convalescent COVID-19 samples.

Sequenced by immunoSEQ multiplex PCR; TCRdb stores in-frame clones only, minus some. Of about 100,000 clones listed, approximately 81% are singletons. This CDR3 region has 14 residues. Germline values: CDR1 SGHTA, CDR2 FQGNSA. The V and J ends lost 6 bases and 4 bases, in that order; junction bases with no gene match: 4. The TCR comes from a human donor in a cohort sampled during active COVID-19. Material for sequencing was peripheral blood. This chain connects TRBV7-2 to TRBJ2-3; TRBD2 agrees at 10 bases. The CDR3 here is CASRAGGAADTQYF. CDR3 sequence (DNA): TGTGCCAGCAGAGCGGGAGGGGCGGCAGATACGCAGTATTTT.